The next 15 T cell receptor beta chains were all read from a single sample in a study of blood T cells in healthy people across ages. For the second PCR, which ran for 7 to 11 cycles, a sample-barcoded 5' primer and a J-beta primer mix were used. MiXCR, applied by TCRdb to the 5' RACE reads, yields one record per CDR3 protein. The top ten clones hold roughly a tenth of a sample with more than 750,000 distinct CDR3 sequences, around 29% of them seen once. In addition, the sample was reused for a study of T cells of mothers and their children.

The sample was blood. These receptors were collected from a woman between 35 and 50 years old in good health.

This clonotype was detected a few times. This chain joins TRBV28 and TRBJ1-5; 11 bases fit TRBD1. V shed 7 bases, J shed 1 base, and the junction held 12 bases outside the gene matches. The CDR3 runs 18 residues. Germline loops: CDR1 MDHEN, CDR2 SYDVKM. CDR3 residues: CASTSKDRGRRSNQPQHF. The CDR3 coding sequence is TGTGCCAGCACCTCCAAGGACAGGGGGCGTCGGAGCAATCAGCCCCAGCATTTT.

This clonotype occurred a few times. V is TRBV18 and J is TRBJ2-2; D unresolved. The V gene's germline CDR1 is KGHSH and CDR2 LQKENI. The CDR3 runs to 16 residues. V dropped 5 bases and J dropped 0 bases, with 13 bases sitting between them. CDR3 protein: CASSSESHTNTGELFF. In nucleotides, the CDR3 is TGTGCCAGCTCATCCGAGTCGCATACGAACACCGGGGAGCTGTTTTTT.

Note on this clonotype: This may arise from a read error, as a much more abundant clone is one base away. The chain has TRBV7-9 and TRBJ2-1; D is ambiguous. Judging by the DNA end, TRBJ2-7 fits better; the J call may be wrong. This CDR3 spans 14 amino acids. Looked up from germline, CDR1 is SEHNR and CDR2 is FQNEAQ (reference sequence). The CDR3 is CASSLSTGYNEQYF. CDR3 DNA: TGTGCCAGCAGCTTAAGTACTGGTTACAATGAGCAGTACTTC.

This chain's CDR3 is CASSFGQGVDEQYF. CDR3 nucleotide sequence: TGTGCCAGCAGCTTTGGACAGGGTGTAGACGAGCAGTACTTC. V and J are TRBV7-9 and TRBJ2-7; 8 bases line up with TRBD1. The CDR3 covers 14 residues. Germline CDR1 SEHNR, CDR2 FQNEAQ (reference sequence). Trimming took 3 bases from V and 5 from J; bases not matched to a gene: 6.

The V call is TRBV7-2, the J call TRBJ2-1; D gene uncertain. The CDR3 loop spans 14 amino acids. V was cut by 6 bases and J by 8 bases, with 17 bases left in between. The germline CDR1 and CDR2 sequences are SGHTA and FQGNSA. The chain's CDR3 is CASSESATGDEQFF. The DNA for the CDR3 is TGTGCCAGCAGTGAATCTGCCACCGGCGATGAGCAGTTCTTC.

The chain carries TRBV7-9 and TRBJ2-7, with 7 bases aligning to TRBD1. CDR3 length: 12 amino acids. Looked up from germline, CDR1 is SEHNR and CDR2 is FQNEAQ (reference sequence). The V gene end was trimmed by 6 bases and the J gene end by 6 bases; junction bases not matched to a gene: 5. CDR3 coding DNA: TGTGCCAGCAGGGATACAGGGGTCGAGCAGTACTTC. Amino acid sequence: CASRDTGVEQYF. The full variable domain, its missing parts supplied by reference TRBV7-9 and TRBJ2-7, is DTGVSQNPRHKITKRGQNVTFRCDPISEHNRLYWYRQTLGQGPEFLTYFQNEAQLEKSRLLSDRFSAERPKGSFSTLEIQRTEQGDSAMYLCASRDTGVEQYFGPGTRLTVT.

Concerning this clonotype: A much larger clone differs by one base, so this may be a read error. This rearrangement joins TRBV6-4 to TRBJ1-5; possibly TRBD1 for D (6 bases). Germline-derived CDR1 and CDR2 are MRHNA and SNTAGT. The CDR3 totals 15 residues. V was trimmed by 4 bases and J by 5 bases, leaving 15 bases between them. The CDR3 loop is CASSGSMEGDQPQHF. The CDR3 coding sequence is TGTGCCAGCAGTGGCTCGATGGAGGGGGATCAGCCCCAGCATTTT.

This clonotype was observed a few times. The rearrangement links TRBV2 to TRBJ2-5; no clear D. CDR3 length: 15 amino acids. Trimming removed 4 bases from V and 0 bases from J, with 12 bases in between. CDR1 is SNHLY, CDR2 FYNNEI, per germline. This CDR3 reads CASSALGRYQETQYF. In DNA, the CDR3 is TGTGCCAGCAGTGCGCTAGGTAGATACCAAGAGACCCAGTACTTC. Complete variable domain (other parts from reference TRBV2 and TRBJ2-5): EPEVTQTPSHQVTQMGQEVILRCVPISNHLYFYWYRQILGQKVEFLVSFYNNEISEKSEIFDDQFSVERPDGSNFTLKIRSTKLEDSAMYFCASSALGRYQETQYFGPGTRLLVL.

About this clonotype: One base away lies a much larger clone, so this may be a sequencing read error. This chain uses TRBV5-1 with TRBJ2-5; 8 positions agree with TRBD1. This CDR3 is 14 amino acids long. Per the germline V gene, CDR1 is SGHRS and CDR2 is YFSETQ. CDR3 nucleotide sequence: TGCGCCAACAGCTTGGCCGGACAGGGAGAGACCCAGTACTTC. Protein: CANSLAGQGETQYF.

The V gene is TRBV29-1, the J gene TRBJ1-1; TRBD1 agrees at 9 bases. This CDR3 is 11 amino acids long. Losses at the gene ends were 6 bases for V and 6 bases for J; bases not matched to a gene: 2. The germline CDR1 and CDR2 sequences are SQVTM and ANQGSEA. As DNA, the CDR3 is TGCAGCGTCACAGGGGGCTCTGAAGCTTTCTTT. It codes for CSVTGGSEAFF.

Remarks on this clonotype: A much larger clonotype is one base distant, so this may be a read error. The CDR3 coding sequence is TGTGCCAGCAAGCGGGCTAGCGGGGGGGCTCTCGCAGATACGCAGTATTTT. Translated: CASKRASGGALADTQYF. This sequence joins TRBV28 and TRBJ2-3; TRBD2 aligns across 12 bases. Germline lookup yields CDR1 MDHEN and CDR2 SYDVKM. The J segment lost 4 bases and the V segment lost 7 bases, leaving 12 bases of the junction unmatched. The CDR3 has 17 amino acids.

This clonotype was picked up one time. The J gene is TRBJ1-2, the V gene TRBV5-1; D possibly corresponds to TRBD1 (6 bases). The CDR3 length is 16 residues. Germline V CDR1 and CDR2: SGHRS, YFSETQ. Trimming stripped 3 bases from V and 5 bases from J, with 20 bases between. The CDR3 DNA follows: TGCGCCAGCAGCTCTGGCCACTCGGACAGCACATATGGCTACACCTTC. It translates to CASSSGHSDSTYGYTF.

This rearrangement joins TRBV7-9 to TRBJ1-1; unclear D gene. Trimming shortened V by 5 bases and J by 3 bases, and 22 bases separated the two germline ends. CDR1 SEHNR and CDR2 FQNEAQ come from the germline V gene (reference sequence). The CDR3 is 17 amino acids. The CDR3 DNA reads TGTGCCAGCAGCGCGCGCAATGTATGGGGTGGCGACACTGAAGCTTTCTTT. Its protein product is CASSARNVWGGDTEAFF.

This chain links TRBV7-9 with TRBJ1-2; D is unclear. The CDR3 loop spans 13 amino acids. Germline CDR1 SEHNR, CDR2 FQNEAQ (reference sequence). V was cut by 6 bases and J by 1 base, with 9 bases left in between. The CDR3 DNA follows: TGTGCCAGCAGAGGTCCCCTTAACTATGGCTACACCTTC. This encodes CASRGPLNYGYTF. Full variable domain (missing parts from reference TRBV7-9 and TRBJ1-2): DTGVSQNPRHKITKRGQNVTFRCDPISEHNRLYWYRQTLGQGPEFLTYFQNEAQLEKSRLLSDRFSAERPKGSFSTLEIQRTEQGDSAMYLCASRGPLNYGYTFGSGTRLTVV.

The rearrangement links TRBV4-1 to TRBJ2-3, with D possibly TRBD2 on 6 matching bases. Germline values: CDR1 MGHRA, CDR2 YSYEKL. CDR3 size: 15 residues. The V gene lost 2 bases and the J gene lost 1 base, with 10 bases spanning the gap. The CDR3 sequence is CASSQLPGGTDTQYF. The DNA of the CDR3 is TGCGCCAGCAGCCAACTCCCGGGGGGCACAGATACGCAGTATTTT.